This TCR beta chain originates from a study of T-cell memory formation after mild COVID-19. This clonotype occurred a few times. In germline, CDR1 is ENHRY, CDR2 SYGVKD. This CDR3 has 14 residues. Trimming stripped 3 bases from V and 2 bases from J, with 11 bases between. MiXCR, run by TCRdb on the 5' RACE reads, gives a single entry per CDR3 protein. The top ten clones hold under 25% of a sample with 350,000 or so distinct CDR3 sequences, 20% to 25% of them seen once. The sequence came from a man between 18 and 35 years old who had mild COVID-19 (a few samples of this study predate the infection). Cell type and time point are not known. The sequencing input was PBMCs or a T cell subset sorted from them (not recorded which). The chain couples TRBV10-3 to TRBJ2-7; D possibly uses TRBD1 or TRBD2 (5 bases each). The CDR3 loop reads CAISEGQGAYEQYF. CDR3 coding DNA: TGTGCCATCAGTGAAGGGCAGGGAGCCTACGAGCAGTACTTC.